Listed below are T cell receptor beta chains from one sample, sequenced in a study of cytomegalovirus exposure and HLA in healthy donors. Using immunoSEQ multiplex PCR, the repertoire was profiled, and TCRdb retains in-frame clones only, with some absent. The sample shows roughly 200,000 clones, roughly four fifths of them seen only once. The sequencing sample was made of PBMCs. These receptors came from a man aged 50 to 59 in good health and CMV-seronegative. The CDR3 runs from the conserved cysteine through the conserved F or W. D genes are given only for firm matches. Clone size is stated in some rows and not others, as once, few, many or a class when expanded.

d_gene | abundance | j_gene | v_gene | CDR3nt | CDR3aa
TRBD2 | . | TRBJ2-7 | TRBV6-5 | TGTGCCAGCAGCCTCCCGGGAGGCTACGAGCAGTACTTC | CASSLPGGYEQYF
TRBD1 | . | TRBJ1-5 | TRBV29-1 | TGCAGCGTTATAATCAGGACAGGATCGGGTCAGCCCCAGCATTTT | CSVIIRTGSGQPQHF
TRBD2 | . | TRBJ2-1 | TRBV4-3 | TGCGCCAGCAGCCGCCCTCCTAGCGGGAGAGATGAGCAGTTCTTC | CASSRPPSGRDEQFF
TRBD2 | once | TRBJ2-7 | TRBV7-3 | TGTGCCAGCAGCTCAAGCGGGGGGGCCAACGAGCAGTACTTC | CASSSSGGANEQYF
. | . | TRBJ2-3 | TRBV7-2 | TGTGCCAGCAGCCTCTCTAGCACAGATACGCAGTATTTT | CASSLSSTDTQYF
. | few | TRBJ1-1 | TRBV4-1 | TGCGCCAGCAGCCAAGATGGACAGCGAGAGGCTTTCTTT | CASSQDGQREAFF
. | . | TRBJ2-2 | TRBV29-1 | TGCAGCGTTGTAAATCGGGGGAACACCGGGGAGCTGTTTTTT | CSVVNRGNTGELFF
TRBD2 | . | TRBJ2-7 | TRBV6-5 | TGTGCCAGCAACATAGCGGGGGGCTCCTCCTACGAGCAGTACTTC | CASNIAGGSSYEQYF
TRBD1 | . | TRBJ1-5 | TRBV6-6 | TGTGCCAGGACAGGGCGCAATCAGCCCCAGCATTTT | CARTGRNQPQHF
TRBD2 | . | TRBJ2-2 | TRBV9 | TGTGCCAGCAGCGGAGCGGGAGGGGGAGCCGGGGAGCTGTTTTTT | CASSGAGGGAGELFF
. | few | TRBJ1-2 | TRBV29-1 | TGCAGCGTTGAAGATCTAAGGGGGGGCTATGGCTACACCTTC | CSVEDLRGGYGYTF
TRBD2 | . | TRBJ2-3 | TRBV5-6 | TGTGCCAGCAGCTTCGGGGGGGATACGCAGTATTTT | CASSFGGDTQYF
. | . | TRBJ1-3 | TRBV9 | TGTGCCAGCAGCGTAGATTCCCAGGGGTTGGGAGGAAACACCATATATTTT | CASSVDSQGLGGNTIYF
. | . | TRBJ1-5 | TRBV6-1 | TGTGCCAGCAGTGAAGCGCTTGTGCAGGGCAATCAGCCCCAGCATTTT | CASSEALVQGNQPQHF
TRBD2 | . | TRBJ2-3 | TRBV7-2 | TGTGCCAGCAGCCCTCAAGGACTAGACACAGATACGCAGTATTTT | CASSPQGLDTDTQYF
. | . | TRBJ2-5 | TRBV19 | TGTGCCAGTAGTATATTTTGGACAGATCAAGAGACCCAGTACTTC | CASSIFWTDQETQYF
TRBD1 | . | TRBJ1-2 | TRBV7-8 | TGTGCCAGCAGCTTAGAAGCCCGGACAGGAGCCTTCCACTATGGCTACACCTTC | CASSLEARTGAFHYGYTF
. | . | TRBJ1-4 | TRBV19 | TGTGCCAGTAGTATCTGGGAGATTAATGAAAAACTGTTTTTT | CASSIWEINEKLFF
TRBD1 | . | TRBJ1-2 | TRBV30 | TGTGCCTGGAGTGTACTACAGGGGACGGGCTACACCTTC | CAWSVLQGTGYTF
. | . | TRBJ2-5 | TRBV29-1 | TGCCCCGGGGAGGCCGGATCGCAAGAGACCCAGTACTTC | CPGEAGSQETQYF
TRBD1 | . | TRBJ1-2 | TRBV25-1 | TGTGCCAGCAGTACCCGACAGGGCGGCTATGGCTACACCTTC | CASSTRQGGYGYTF
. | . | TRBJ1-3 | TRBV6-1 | TGTGCCAGCAGTGAAGACAGGAGCTCTGGAAACACCATATATTTT | CASSEDRSSGNTIYF
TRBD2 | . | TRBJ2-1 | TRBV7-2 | TGTGCCAGCAGCCCCGGACTAGCTGATGAGCAGTTCTTC | CASSPGLADEQFF